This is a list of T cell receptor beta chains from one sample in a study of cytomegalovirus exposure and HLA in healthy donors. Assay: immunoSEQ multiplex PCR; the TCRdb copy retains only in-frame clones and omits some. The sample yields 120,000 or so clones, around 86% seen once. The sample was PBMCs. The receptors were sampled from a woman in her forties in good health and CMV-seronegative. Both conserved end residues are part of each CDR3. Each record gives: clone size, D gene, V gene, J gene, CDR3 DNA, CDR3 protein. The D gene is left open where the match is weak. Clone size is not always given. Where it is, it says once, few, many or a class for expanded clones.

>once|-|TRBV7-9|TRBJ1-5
TGTGCCAGCAGCTTAGAAGGAGCTAGCAATCAGCCCCAGCATTTT
CASSLEGASNQPQHF
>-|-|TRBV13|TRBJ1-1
TGTGCCAGCAGCACAACAGGGTTCCAATCCCCCACTGAAGCTTTCTTT
CASSTTGFQSPTEAFF
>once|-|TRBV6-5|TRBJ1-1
TGTGCCAGCAGTTACTCGCGGGGGAGGAGGGTAGAAGCTTTCTTT
CASSYSRGRRVEAFF
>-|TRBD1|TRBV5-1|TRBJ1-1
TGCGCCAGCAGCTTGAGGGGTACAGGGGGATATACTGAAGCTTTCTTT
CASSLRGTGGYTEAFF
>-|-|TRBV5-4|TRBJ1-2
TGTGCCAGCAGCCCGGGACATTCTAAAGCCAGTGGCTACACCTTC
CASSPGHSKASGYTF
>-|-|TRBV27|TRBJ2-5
TGTGCCAGCAGTACCCAGATGACACCCCAAGAGACCCAGTACTTC
CASSTQMTPQETQYF
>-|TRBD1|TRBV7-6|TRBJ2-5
TGTGCCAGCAGCTCCTGGGACAGGCAAGAGACCCAGTACTTC
CASSSWDRQETQYF
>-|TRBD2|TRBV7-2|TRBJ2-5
TGTGCCAGCAGCCGCGGGGGGGCGGGACAAGAGACCCAGTACTTC
CASSRGGAGQETQYF
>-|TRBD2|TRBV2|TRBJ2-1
TGTGCCAGCAGTGAAATCCGGGGGGGTATTTACAATGAGCAGTTCTTC
CASSEIRGGIYNEQFF
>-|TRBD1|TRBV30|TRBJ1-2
TGTGCCTGGTCCGACAGGGATAGTGGCTACACCTTC
CAWSDRDSGYTF
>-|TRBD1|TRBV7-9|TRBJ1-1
TGTGCCAGCAGCGCCCGACAGGGGGACACTGAAGCTTTCTTT
CASSARQGDTEAFF
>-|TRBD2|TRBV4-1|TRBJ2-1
TGCGCCAGCAGCCAAGAACGCGGGGGGGCGAACAATGAGCAGTTCTTC
CASSQERGGANNEQFF
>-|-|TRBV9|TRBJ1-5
TGTGCCAGCAGCGTAGCAGGATATAGCAATCAGCCCCAGCATTTT
CASSVAGYSNQPQHF
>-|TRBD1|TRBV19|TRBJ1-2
TGTGCCAGTAGTACCCGACAGGGGGTGGACTATGGCTACACCTTC
CASSTRQGVDYGYTF
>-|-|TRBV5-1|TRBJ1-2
TGCGCCAGCAGCTTGGCCGGGGACACTTGGGGCTACACCTTC
CASSLAGDTWGYTF
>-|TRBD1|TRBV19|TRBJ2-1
TGTGCCAGTAGTAAAGGACAGGGGATTCCCTACAATGAGCAGTTCTTC
CASSKGQGIPYNEQFF
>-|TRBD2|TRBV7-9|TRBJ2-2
TGTGAGAGCGGGGGGAACACCGGGGAGCTGTTTTTT
CESGGNTGELFF
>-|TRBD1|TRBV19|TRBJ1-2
TGTGCCAGTACTCCGGACAGGGGGGCTAACTATGGCTACACCTTC
CASTPDRGANYGYTF
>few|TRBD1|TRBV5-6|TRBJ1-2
TGTGCCAGCAGCCATCTAGAGGGGGCGGATGGCTACACCTTC
CASSHLEGADGYTF
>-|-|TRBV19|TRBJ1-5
TGTGCCAGTAGTATGCGGGCAGGGGCGTTCAATCAGCCCCAGCATTTT
CASSMRAGAFNQPQHF
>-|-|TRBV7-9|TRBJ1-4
TGTGCCAGCAGTTCTAGGGGGACTAATGAAAAACTGTTTTTT
CASSSRGTNEKLFF
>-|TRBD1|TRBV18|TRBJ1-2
TGTGCCAGCTCAACTCGACAGGGAAGGAACTATGGCTACACCTTC
CASSTRQGRNYGYTF
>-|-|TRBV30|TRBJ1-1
TGTGCCTGGAGTGTACAGGGCGGCAGTGGAATGACTGAAGCTTTCTTT
CAWSVQGGSGMTEAFF
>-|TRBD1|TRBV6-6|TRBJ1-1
TGTGCCAGCAGTCAAGACAGGGGCGGGACTGAAGCTTTCTTT
CASSQDRGGTEAFF
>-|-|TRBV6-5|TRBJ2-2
TGTGCCAGCAGTTACTCTAAAACCGGGGAGCTGTTTTTT
CASSYSKTGELFF
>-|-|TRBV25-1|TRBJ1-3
TGTGCCAGCAGTGAAACGGGGAGCTCTGGAAACACCATATATTTT
CASSETGSSGNTIYF
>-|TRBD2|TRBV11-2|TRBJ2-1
TGTGCCAGCAGCTTAGGTACTAGCGGCTACAATGAGCAGTTCTTC
CASSLGTSGYNEQFF
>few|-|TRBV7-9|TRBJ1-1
TGTGCCAGCAGCTTAGCGGGGGCGAACACTGAAGCTTTCTTT
CASSLAGANTEAFF
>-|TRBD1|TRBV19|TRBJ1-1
TGTGCCAGTAGTATACCGACCTGGCGACTCGGAGACAGGGGGCAGGTAGAAGCTTTCTTT
CASSIPTWRLGDRGQVEAFF
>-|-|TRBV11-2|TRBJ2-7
TGTGCCAGCAGTTTCGGGCGGAGGTCGTACGAGCAGTACTTC
CASSFGRRSYEQYF
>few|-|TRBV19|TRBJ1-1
TGTGCCAGTAGTCCGGGGGACGGGAACACTGAAGCTTTCTTT
CASSPGDGNTEAFF
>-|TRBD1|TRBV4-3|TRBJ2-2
TGCGCCAGCAGCCAGGGACAGGGGAACACCGGGGAGCTGTTTTTT
CASSQGQGNTGELFF
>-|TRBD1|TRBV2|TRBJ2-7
TGTGCCAGCAGTTGGGACAGGGGATGGAACTACGAGCAGTACTTC
CASSWDRGWNYEQYF
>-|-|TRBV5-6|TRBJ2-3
TGTGCCAGCAGCTTGGTCGCGGTAAGCACAGATACGCAGTATTTT
CASSLVAVSTDTQYF
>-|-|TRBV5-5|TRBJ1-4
TGTGCCAGCAGCTCAATCGGGGGAGAAAAACTGTTTTTT
CASSSIGGEKLFF
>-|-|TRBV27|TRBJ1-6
TGTGCCAGCAGTTTTGAGCAGGGAAACAATTCACCCCTCCACTTT
CASSFEQGNNSPLHF
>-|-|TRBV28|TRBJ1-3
TGTGCCAGCAGTTCCGCGGACACTAGAAACACCATATATTTT
CASSSADTRNTIYF